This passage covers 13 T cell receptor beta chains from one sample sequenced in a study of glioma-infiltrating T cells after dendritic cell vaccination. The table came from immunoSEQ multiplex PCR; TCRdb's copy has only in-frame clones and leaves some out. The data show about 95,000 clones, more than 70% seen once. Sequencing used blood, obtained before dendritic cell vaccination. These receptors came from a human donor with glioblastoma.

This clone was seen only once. The DNA for the CDR3 is TGTGCCAGCAGCTTTCGCCACACTGGAAACACCATATATTTT. Amino acid sequence: CASSFRHTGNTIYF. The chain carries TRBV11-2 and TRBJ1-3, with D unclear. Trimming removed 3 bases at V and 2 bases at J, with 8 bases between. Germline CDR1 reads SGHAT; CDR2 reads FQNNGV. This CDR3 comprises 14 residues.

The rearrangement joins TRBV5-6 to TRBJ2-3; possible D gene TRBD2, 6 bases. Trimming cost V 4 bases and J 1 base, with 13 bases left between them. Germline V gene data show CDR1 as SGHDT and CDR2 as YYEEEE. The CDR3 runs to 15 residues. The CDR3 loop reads CASSLPGVGTDTQYF. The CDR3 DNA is TGTGCCAGCAGCCTACCGGGGGTTGGCACAGATACGCAGTATTTT.

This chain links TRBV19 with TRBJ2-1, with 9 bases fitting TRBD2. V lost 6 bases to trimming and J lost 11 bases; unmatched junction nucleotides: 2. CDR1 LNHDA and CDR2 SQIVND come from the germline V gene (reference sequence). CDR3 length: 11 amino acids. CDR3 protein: CASSGTSKQFF. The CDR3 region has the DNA TGTGCCAGTAGCGGGACTAGCAAGCAGTTCTTC.

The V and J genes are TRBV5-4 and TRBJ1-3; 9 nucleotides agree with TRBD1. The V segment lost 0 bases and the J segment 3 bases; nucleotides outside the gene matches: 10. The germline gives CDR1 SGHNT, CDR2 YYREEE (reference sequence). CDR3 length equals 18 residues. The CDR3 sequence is CASSLGLRSDRGGNTIYF. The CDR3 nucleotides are TGTGCCAGCAGCTTGGGTCTGCGTTCGGACAGGGGTGGAAACACCATATATTTT.

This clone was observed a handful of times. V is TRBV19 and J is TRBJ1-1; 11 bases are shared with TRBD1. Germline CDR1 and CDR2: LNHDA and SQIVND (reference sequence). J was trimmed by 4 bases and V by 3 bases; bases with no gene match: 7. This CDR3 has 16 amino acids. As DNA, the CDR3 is TGTGCCAGTAGTATCCGGGACAGGGGGATTGGCACTGAAGCTTTCTTT. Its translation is CASSIRDRGIGTEAFF.

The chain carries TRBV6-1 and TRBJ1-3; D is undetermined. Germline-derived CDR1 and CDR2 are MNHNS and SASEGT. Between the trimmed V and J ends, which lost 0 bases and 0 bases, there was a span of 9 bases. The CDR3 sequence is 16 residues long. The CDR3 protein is CASSEATGSSGNTIYF. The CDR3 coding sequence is TGTGCCAGCAGTGAAGCGACGGGGAGCTCTGGAAACACCATATATTTT.

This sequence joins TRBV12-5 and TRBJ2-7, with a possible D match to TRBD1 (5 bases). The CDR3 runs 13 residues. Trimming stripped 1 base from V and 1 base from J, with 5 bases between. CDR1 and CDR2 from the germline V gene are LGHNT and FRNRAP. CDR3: CASGLGQSYEQYF. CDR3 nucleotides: TGTGCTAGTGGTTTGGGACAGTCCTACGAGCAGTACTTC.

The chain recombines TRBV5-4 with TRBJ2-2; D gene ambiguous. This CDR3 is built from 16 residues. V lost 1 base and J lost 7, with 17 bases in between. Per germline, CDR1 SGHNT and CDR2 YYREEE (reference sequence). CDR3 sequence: CASSLPGADPVGELFF. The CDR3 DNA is TGTGCCAGCAGCTTGCCCGGAGCCGACCCCGTCGGGGAGCTGTTTTTT.

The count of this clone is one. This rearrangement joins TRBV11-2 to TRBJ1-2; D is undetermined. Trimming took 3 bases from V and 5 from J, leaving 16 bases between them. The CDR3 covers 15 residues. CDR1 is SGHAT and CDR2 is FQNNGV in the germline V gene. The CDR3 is CASSFEHEGRYGYTF. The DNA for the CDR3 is TGTGCCAGCAGCTTTGAACATGAGGGAAGGTATGGCTACACCTTC.

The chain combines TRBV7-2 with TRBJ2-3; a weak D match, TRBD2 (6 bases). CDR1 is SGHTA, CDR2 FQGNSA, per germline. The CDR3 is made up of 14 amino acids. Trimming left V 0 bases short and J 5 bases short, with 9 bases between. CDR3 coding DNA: TGTGCCAGCAGCTTAGCGCTGGGGGGAGATACGCAGTATTTT. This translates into CASSLALGGDTQYF.

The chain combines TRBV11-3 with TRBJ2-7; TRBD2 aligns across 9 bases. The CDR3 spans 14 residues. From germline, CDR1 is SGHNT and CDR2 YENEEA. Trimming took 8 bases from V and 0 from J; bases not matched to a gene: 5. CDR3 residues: CASRPTSGSYEQYF. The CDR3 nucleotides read TGTGCCAGCCGACCGACTAGCGGCTCCTACGAGCAGTACTTC.

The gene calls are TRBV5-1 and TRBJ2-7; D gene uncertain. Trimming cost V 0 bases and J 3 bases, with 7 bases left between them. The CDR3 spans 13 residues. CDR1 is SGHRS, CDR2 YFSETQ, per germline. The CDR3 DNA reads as TGCGCCAGCAGCTTGGTAGGAGTCTACGAGCAGTACTTC. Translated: CASSLVGVYEQYF. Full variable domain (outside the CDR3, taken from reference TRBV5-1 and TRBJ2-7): KAGVTQTPRYLIKTRGQQVTLSCSPISGHRSVSWYQQTPGQGLQFLFEYFSETQRNKGNFPGRFSGRQFSNSRSEMNVSTLELGDSALYLCASSLVGVYEQYFGPGTRLTVT.

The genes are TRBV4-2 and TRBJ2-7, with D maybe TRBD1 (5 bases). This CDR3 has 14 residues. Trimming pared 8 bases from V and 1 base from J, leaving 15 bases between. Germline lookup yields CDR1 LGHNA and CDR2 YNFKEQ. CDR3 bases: TGTGCCAGCTCCCCCTGGGGCCATTCCTACGAGCAGTACTTC. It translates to CASSPWGHSYEQYF.